These 32 T cell receptor beta chains were all obtained from the same sample, sequenced in a study of blood T cell repertoires in COVID-19. Sequenced by immunoSEQ multiplex PCR; TCRdb stores in-frame clones only, minus some. The data show about 42,000 clones, with approximately 79% seen just once and about 30% held by the top ten. The sequenced sample consisted of peripheral blood. The receptor source for this set is a woman over 75 with acute or convalescent COVID-19.

The V call is TRBV14, the J call TRBJ1-5; possibly TRBD1 for D (5 bases). This CDR3 contains 15 residues. Germline V gene sequence: CDR1 SGHDN, CDR2 FVKESK. Trimming removed 1 base at V and 3 bases at J, with 10 bases between. The CDR3 sequence is CASSQVFRVNQPQHF. CDR3 sequence (DNA): TGTGCCAGCAGCCAAGTTTTCAGGGTCAATCAGCCCCAGCATTTT.

This clone was picked up one time. V gene TRBV6-6 combines with J gene TRBJ1-3; possible D gene TRBD1, 5 bases. Germline V lookup: CDR1 MNHNY, CDR2 SVGAGI (reference sequence). The CDR3 totals 13 residues. Trimming took off 5 bases at V and 3 bases at J, with 8 bases between the two ends. CDR3 DNA sequence: TGTGCCAGCAGTACGACAGATGGAAACACCATATATTTT. Amino acid sequence: CASSTTDGNTIYF.

The V and J genes are TRBV18 and TRBJ1-1, with a possible D match to TRBD1 (5 bases). This CDR3 is 13 amino acids long. Trimming pared 6 bases from V and 4 bases from J, leaving 12 bases between. CDR1 KGHSH and CDR2 LQKENI come from the germline V gene. The CDR3 region has the DNA TGTGCCAGCTCGCAGGGATGGAGCACTGAAGCTTTCTTT. This encodes CASSQGWSTEAFF.

The chain recombines TRBV19 with TRBJ2-1; D may be TRBD1 (7 bases). Per the germline V gene, CDR1 is LNHDA and CDR2 is SQIVND (reference sequence). V was shortened by 0 bases and J by 1 base, with 16 bases between the two germline ends. The CDR3 has 18 amino acids. The CDR3 spells CASSIDGGRGRSYNEQFF. Written as DNA, the CDR3 is TGTGCCAGTAGTATAGATGGGGGCAGGGGGAGGTCCTACAATGAGCAGTTCTTC.

This clone appeared a single time. The chain uses TRBV12-3 or TRBV12-4 and TRBJ2-7; D is possibly TRBD1 (5 bases). CDR3 length: 11 amino acids. The V end lost 9 bases, the J end lost 6 bases, and 12 bases lay between the germline ends. CDR3 loop: CASARRGEQYF. The DNA for the CDR3 is TGTGCCAGTGCACGTAGGGGCGAGCAGTACTTC.

J is TRBJ1-1 and V is TRBV7-9, with D hard to call. From germline, CDR1 is SEHNR and CDR2 FQNEAQ (reference sequence). The ends were cut back, 5 bases at V and 4 bases at J, with 14 bases in the middle. This CDR3 is built from 14 residues. CDR3 sequence (DNA): TGTGCCAGCAGCGCCCGGACTGTTACCACTGAAGCTTTCTTT. This sequence encodes CASSARTVTTEAFF.

This chain links TRBV6-9 with TRBJ2-5; 7 positions match TRBD2. Germline V gene sequence: CDR1 MNHGY, CDR2 SVAAGI. V was pared by 2 bases and J by 5 bases, with 5 bases of the junction left unmatched. The CDR3 is 14 residues long. The CDR3 is CASSYKRGEETQYF. CDR3 nucleotide sequence: TGTGCCAGCAGTTATAAGCGGGGTGAGGAGACCCAGTACTTC.

The chain couples TRBV6-5 to TRBJ2-1; D is possibly TRBD2 (6 bases). Germline V gene lookup returns CDR1 MNHEY and CDR2 SVGAGI. CDR3 size: 16 residues. The V gene lost 0 bases and the J gene lost 5 bases, with 14 bases spanning the gap. In nucleotides, the CDR3 is TGTGCCAGCAGTTACTCCGGGGGTAGATTTAACAATGAGCAGTTCTTC. It yields the protein CASSYSGGRFNNEQFF.

The rearrangement joins TRBV10-3 to TRBJ1-4, with TRBD1 as a possible D gene (5 bases). Germline CDR1 reads ENHRY; CDR2 reads SYGVKD. The CDR3 has 15 residues. V was shortened by 0 bases and J by 2 bases, with 7 bases between the two germline ends. The CDR3: CAISESRATNEKLFF. The CDR3 DNA is TGTGCCATCAGTGAGTCCAGGGCCACTAATGAAAAACTGTTTTTT.

V gene TRBV6-1 combines with J gene TRBJ1-2, with D maybe TRBD1 (6 bases). Deletions cut 2 bases from V and 2 bases from J, with 6 bases between. CDR1 is MNHNS and CDR2 is SASEGT in the germline V gene. This CDR3 has 13 residues. The CDR3 protein is CASSEQGNYGYTF. The CDR3 bases are TGTGCCAGCAGTGAACAGGGGAACTATGGCTACACCTTC.

The chain combines TRBV15 with TRBJ2-7; TRBD1 matches at 7 bases. The germline V gene encodes CDR1 LNHNV and CDR2 YYDKDF (reference sequence). Trimming removed 1 base from V and 6 bases from J; junction bases left unmatched: 6. This CDR3 comprises 14 residues. The CDR3 sequence is CATSRVTGDGEQYF. CDR3 coding DNA: TGTGCCACCAGCAGAGTAACAGGGGATGGCGAGCAGTACTTC. Full variable domain (rest looked up from reference TRBV15 and TRBJ2-7): DAMVIQNPRYQVTQFGKPVTLSCSQTLNHNVMYWYQQKSSQAPKLLFHYYDKDFNNEADTPDNFQSRRPNTSFCFLDIRSPGLGDTAMYLCATSRVTGDGEQYFGPGTRLTVT.

The rearrangement links TRBV19 to TRBJ1-1; possibly TRBD1 for D (5 bases). Germline V CDR1 and CDR2: LNHDA, SQIVND (reference sequence). This CDR3 is 14 amino acids long. V was pared by 3 bases and J by 6 bases, with 14 bases between. Here the CDR3 reads CASSIFAGAAEAFF. CDR3 DNA: TGTGCCAGTAGTATTTTTGCTGGGGCTGCTGAAGCTTTCTTT.

V is TRBV6-5 and J is TRBJ1-1; possible D gene TRBD1, 6 bases. Germline V gene lookup returns CDR1 MNHEY and CDR2 SVGAGI. Trimming took 5 bases from V and 4 from J, leaving 17 bases between them. The CDR3 covers 15 residues. CDR3 nucleotide sequence: TGTGCCAGCAGTCGAGGGGGGGAGTGGAGCACTGAAGCTTTCTTT. Amino acids: CASSRGGEWSTEAFF.

This rearrangement joins TRBV12-5 to TRBJ1-2; the D gene is possibly TRBD1 (6 bases). V was shortened by 7 bases and J by 6 bases, with 12 bases between the two germline ends. This CDR3 comprises 12 residues. CDR1 LGHNT and CDR2 FRNRAP come from the germline V gene. In DNA form, the CDR3 reads TGTGCTAGTGTGTTCGGGACAAATGGCTACACCTTC. It translates to CASVFGTNGYTF.

This clone was seen a handful of times. CDR3 sequence reads: CASSQGARGVTQYF. CDR3 coding DNA: TGTGCCAGCAGCCAGGGGGCGCGAGGGGTGACCCAGTACTTC. This chain uses TRBV14 with TRBJ2-5; TRBD1 is a possible D gene (6 bases). Germline values: CDR1 SGHDN, CDR2 FVKESK. The V gene lost 3 bases and the J gene lost 7 bases, with 15 bases spanning the gap. The CDR3 is made up of 14 amino acids.

The chain couples TRBV20-1 to TRBJ2-7; 9 nucleotides agree with TRBD2. Germline CDR1 DFQATT, CDR2 SNEGSKA (reference sequence). V dropped 3 bases and J dropped 4; count of bases not matched to a gene: 10. CDR3 size: 15 residues. CDR3 region: CSASGWREGRYEQYF. CDR3 in DNA: TGCAGTGCTAGTGGCTGGCGGGAGGGCCGGTACGAGCAGTACTTC.

The V gene is TRBV27, the J gene TRBJ2-1; 13 nucleotides align to TRBD2. With V trimmed by 5 bases and J by 4 bases, 8 bases remained unmatched. The CDR3 spans 17 residues. Germline V CDR1 and CDR2: MNHEY, SMNVEV (reference sequence). The CDR3 DNA sequence: TGTGCCAGCAGTCCCACAGGGACTAGCGGGATTTACAATGAGCAGTTCTTC. The encoded protein is CASSPTGTSGIYNEQFF.

The chain couples TRBV7-9 to TRBJ1-2, with TRBD1 identical over 9 bases. The CDR3 sequence is 16 residues long. The trim removed 3 bases at V and 0 bases at J, leaving 5 bases unmatched. Germline V gives CDR1 SEHNR, CDR2 FQNEAQ (reference sequence). In DNA, the CDR3 is TGTGCCAGCAGCTTGGGACAGGGACCTACTAACTATGGCTACACCTTC. It codes for CASSLGQGPTNYGYTF.

V gene TRBV19 combines with J gene TRBJ1-5; no firm D call. V lost 8 bases and J lost 0, with 17 bases in between. In germline, CDR1 is LNHDA, CDR2 SQIVND (reference sequence). The CDR3 is 16 amino acids. CDR3 in DNA: TGTGCCAGTTCCGACCGGGGTCCCTATAGCAATCAGCCCCAGCATTTT. Its protein is CASSDRGPYSNQPQHF.

The V and J genes are TRBV5-6 and TRBJ1-3; possible D gene TRBD1, 5 bases. V gave up 0 bases and J gave up 0 bases, with 10 bases separating them. The CDR3 runs to 16 residues. Germline CDR1 and CDR2: SGHDT and YYEEEE. The DNA for the CDR3 is TGTGCCAGCAGCTTGGAACAGGTGCTCTCTGGAAACACCATATATTTT. This encodes CASSLEQVLSGNTIYF.

The genes are TRBV5-1 and TRBJ2-1; D is possibly TRBD1 (6 bases). Trimming cost V 4 bases and J 8 bases, with 19 bases left between them. Per the germline V gene, CDR1 is SGHRS and CDR2 is YFSETQ. The CDR3 covers 15 residues. The CDR3 loop reads CASSPRTAPSHEQFF. CDR3 in DNA: TGCGCCAGCAGCCCCAGGACAGCTCCTAGTCATGAGCAGTTCTTC.

Sample share makes this clone medium-sized. The chain joins TRBV6-5 to TRBJ1-3; a possible D gene is TRBD1 (6 bases). This CDR3 is 15 amino acids long. Trimming removed 5 bases at V and 1 base at J, with 12 bases between. Germline loops: CDR1 MNHEY, CDR2 SVGAGI. The CDR3 is CASSNVGASGNTIYF. CDR3 DNA: TGTGCCAGCAGTAACGTGGGGGCATCTGGAAACACCATATATTTT.

This chain links TRBV29-1 with TRBJ2-1, with TRBD2 identical over 10 bases. The CDR3 has 15 residues. V lost 3 bases and J lost 5; bases outside the gene matches: 7. Germline values: CDR1 SQVTM, CDR2 ANQGSEA. The CDR3 sequence is CSVDLVAGGDNEQFF. In DNA, the CDR3 is TGCAGCGTTGATTTGGTAGCGGGAGGCGACAATGAGCAGTTCTTC.

The chain has TRBV6-5 and TRBJ2-3; 10 bases map to TRBD2. J gave up 6 bases and V 6 bases, and 3 bases lay outside the gene matches. Germline V gives CDR1 MNHEY, CDR2 SVGAGI. The CDR3 runs 13 residues. The CDR3 sequence is CASRLAGRDTQYF. The CDR3 region has the DNA TGTGCCAGCAGACTAGCGGGAAGGGATACGCAGTATTTT.

V usage is TRBV6-5 and J usage is TRBJ1-1, with 7 bases that match TRBD1. The trim removed 6 bases at V and 2 bases at J, leaving 3 bases unmatched. The V gene's germline CDR1 is MNHEY and CDR2 SVGAGI. The CDR3 totals 13 residues. The CDR3 loop is CASRGTANTEAFF. The CDR3 nucleotides read TGTGCCAGCAGAGGGACAGCTAACACTGAAGCTTTCTTT.

The V gene is TRBV5-1, the J gene TRBJ2-1, with 12 nucleotides matching TRBD2. The CDR3 runs to 14 residues. Looked up from germline, CDR1 is SGHRS and CDR2 is YFSETQ. Trimming removed 4 bases from V and 7 bases from J; junction bases left unmatched: 3. This chain's CDR3 is CASSGTSGPNEQFF. CDR3 nucleotide sequence: TGCGCCAGCAGCGGGACTAGCGGGCCTAATGAGCAGTTCTTC.

The chain joins TRBV6-2 or TRBV6-3 to TRBJ2-1, with 8 bases aligning to TRBD2. Losses at the gene ends were 0 bases for V and 8 bases for J; bases not matched to a gene: 6. This CDR3 has 15 residues. Germline CDR1 and CDR2: MNHEY and SVGEGT. The DNA of the CDR3 is TGTGCCAGCAGTTACTCCGCCGGGAGGGGCTATGAGCAGTTCTTC. It yields the protein CASSYSAGRGYEQFF.

This clone was detected once. This sequence joins TRBV7-9 and TRBJ1-4, with TRBD1 matching 7 bases. This CDR3 contains 15 residues. Germline CDR1 is SEHNR and CDR2 is FQNEAQ (reference sequence). Unmatched junction bases numbered 1, after V lost 1 base and J lost 2 bases. As DNA, the CDR3 is TGTGCCAGCAGCTTAGACAGGGGTACTAATGAAAAACTGTTTTTT. Its translation: CASSLDRGTNEKLFF.

The chain employs TRBV6-4 and TRBJ2-2; possibly TRBD2 for D (5 bases). Per the germline V gene, CDR1 is MRHNA and CDR2 is SNTAGT. The CDR3 extends over 15 amino acids. V was cut by 4 bases and J by 0 bases, with 9 bases left in between. CDR3 amino acids: CASSAGNTNTGELFF. CDR3 nucleotides: TGTGCCAGCAGTGCGGGGAACACGAACACCGGGGAGCTGTTTTTT.

The chain carries TRBV6-2 or TRBV6-3 and TRBJ2-7, with D possibly being TRBD2 (5 bases). Germline CDR1 is MNHEY and CDR2 is SVGEGT. CDR3 length: 14 amino acids. Trimming took off 5 bases at V and 6 bases at J, with 17 bases between the two ends. CDR3 amino acids: CASSNGESGGEQYF. The CDR3 DNA reads as TGTGCCAGCAGTAACGGGGAGAGTGGAGGCGAGCAGTACTTC.

Only a few counts were recorded for this clone. The chain employs TRBV29-1 and TRBJ2-1; 7 bases map to TRBD2. V was clipped by 2 bases and J by 5 bases; unmatched bases: 3. The CDR3 extends over 13 amino acids. Looked up from germline, CDR1 is SQVTM and CDR2 is ANQGSEA. The chain's CDR3 is CSVEWLADNEQFF. In DNA form, the CDR3 reads TGCAGCGTTGAATGGCTAGCGGACAATGAGCAGTTCTTC.

The chain has TRBV9 and TRBJ1-2; 9 bases align to TRBD1. CDR3 length equals 16 residues. With 3 bases clipped from V and 4 bases from J, the junction kept 10 bases outside the gene matches. Germline CDR1 is SGDLS and CDR2 is YYNGEE. CDR3 region: CASSAGLQGASYGYTF. Written as DNA, the CDR3 is TGTGCCAGCAGCGCCGGATTACAGGGGGCGAGCTATGGCTACACCTTC.